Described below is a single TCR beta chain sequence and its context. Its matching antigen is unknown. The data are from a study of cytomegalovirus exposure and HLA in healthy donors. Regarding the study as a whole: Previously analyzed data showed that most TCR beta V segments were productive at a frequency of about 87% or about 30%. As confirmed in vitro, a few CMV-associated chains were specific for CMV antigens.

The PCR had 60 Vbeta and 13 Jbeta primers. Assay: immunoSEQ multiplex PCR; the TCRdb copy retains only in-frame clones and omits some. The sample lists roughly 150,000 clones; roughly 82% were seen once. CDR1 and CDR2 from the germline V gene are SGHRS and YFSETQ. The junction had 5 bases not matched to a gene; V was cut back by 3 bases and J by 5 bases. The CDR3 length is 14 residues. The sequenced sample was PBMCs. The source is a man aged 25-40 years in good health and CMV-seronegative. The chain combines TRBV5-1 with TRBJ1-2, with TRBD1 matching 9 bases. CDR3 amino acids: CASSSGTGIYGYTF. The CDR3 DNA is TGCGCCAGCAGCTCCGGGACAGGGATTTATGGCTACACCTTC.